The rows below give T cell receptor beta chains drawn from one sample of a study of a mutant IDH1 vaccine in newly diagnosed glioma. Using immunoSEQ multiplex PCR, the repertoire was profiled, and TCRdb retains in-frame clones only, with some absent. The profile shows about 98,000 clones, approximately 90% of them singletons. Sequences were derived from PBMCs, sampled from a glioma patient treated with radiotherapy, temozolomide or both. The receptor source for this set is a woman between 45 and 65 years old with glioma. The CDR3 runs from the conserved cysteine through the conserved F or W. Fields, in order: V gene, J gene, CDR3 protein.

>TRBV11-3|TRBJ2-3
CASSLGRLAGGADTQYF
>TRBV5-8|TRBJ1-1
CASSPRVMNTEAFF
>TRBV4-2|TRBJ1-5
CASSPAGSNQPQHF
>TRBV7-9|TRBJ2-1
CATPSGQGGLLRVYNEQFF
>TRBV19|TRBJ1-3
CASSIQGAGNTIYF
>TRBV5-4|.
CASSLWAQAGYEQYF
>TRBV5-4|TRBJ2-1
CASSLSLAISSYNEQFF
>TRBV25-1|.
CASSGAGGRYEQYF
>TRBV27|TRBJ2-1
CASSSHGSTNEQFF
>TRBV19|.
CASSSRDRGAYEQYF
>TRBV15|TRBJ2-7
CATSRVRGLDREQYF
>TRBV7-8|TRBJ2-7
CASSSTGHEQYF
>TRBV28|TRBJ1-2
CASSSPESGAVYGYTF
>TRBV28|TRBJ2-7
CASSFSGRAGGREQYF
>TRBV30|TRBJ1-2
CAWSQGGLVNYGYTF
>TRBV6-1|TRBJ1-3
CASSERGGSGNTIYF
>TRBV7-3|TRBJ1-1
CASSAGANTEAFF
>TRBV6-1|TRBJ2-1
CASSRGEGTRQFF
>TRBV11-2|TRBJ2-7
CASSWDRHYEQYF
>TRBV29-1|.
CSTRDRSSYEQYF
>TRBV5-1|TRBJ1-1
CASSFWDSALNTEAFF
>TRBV28|TRBJ1-5
CASSWTGRNQPQHF
>TRBV7-9|TRBJ1-1
CASTSDGRAMNTEAFF
>TRBV19|TRBJ2-1
CASSMDGQEGNEQFF
>TRBV30|TRBJ1-2
CACIRPRVYGYTF
>TRBV6-5|TRBJ2-2
CASSYSKGEWSGELFF
>TRBV9|TRBJ2-4
CASSAGLAGEIQYF
>TRBV28|TRBJ2-6
CASTTPGDPGANVLTF
>TRBV11-2|TRBJ2-1
CASSSTSGRGGEQFF
>TRBV2|TRBJ2-3
CASSELAGDTQYF
>TRBV11-2|TRBJ2-1
CASSSGVAGARSEQFF
>TRBV29-1|TRBJ2-7
CSVGTGWTSEYEQYF
>TRBV7-6|TRBJ2-3
CASSASGFDTQYF
>TRBV28|TRBJ1-5
CASTTLRAGGTWPQHF
>TRBV27|TRBJ1-6
CASRGTGGGHSPLHF
>TRBV5-1|TRBJ2-7
CASSLGVAGRNEQYF
>TRBV28|TRBJ2-7
CASRGPSGSGRYEQYF
>TRBV5-1|TRBJ2-5
CASSLAGTGGEETQYF
>TRBV13|TRBJ2-2
CASSPGNRGPGELFF
>TRBV11-2|TRBJ2-7
CASSVLGRGGEQYF
>TRBV19|TRBJ2-4
CASSTGPQGASIQYF
>TRBV4-1|TRBJ1-1
CASNLAGVAEAFF
>TRBV7-9|TRBJ2-7
CASSPGYNEQYF